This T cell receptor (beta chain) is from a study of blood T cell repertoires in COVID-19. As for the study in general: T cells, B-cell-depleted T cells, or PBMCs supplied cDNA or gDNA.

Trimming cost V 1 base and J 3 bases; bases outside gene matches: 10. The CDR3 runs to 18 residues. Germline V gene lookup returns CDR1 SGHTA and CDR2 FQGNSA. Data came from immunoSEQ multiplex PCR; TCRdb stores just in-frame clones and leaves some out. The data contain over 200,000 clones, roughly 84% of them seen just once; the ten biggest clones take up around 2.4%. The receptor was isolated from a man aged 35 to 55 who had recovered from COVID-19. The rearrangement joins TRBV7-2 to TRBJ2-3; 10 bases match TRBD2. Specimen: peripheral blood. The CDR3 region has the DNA TGTGCCAGCAGCTTAGAGGCAGCGGGGGGGCTTTGGACAGATACGCAGTATTTT. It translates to CASSLEAAGGLWTDTQYF.